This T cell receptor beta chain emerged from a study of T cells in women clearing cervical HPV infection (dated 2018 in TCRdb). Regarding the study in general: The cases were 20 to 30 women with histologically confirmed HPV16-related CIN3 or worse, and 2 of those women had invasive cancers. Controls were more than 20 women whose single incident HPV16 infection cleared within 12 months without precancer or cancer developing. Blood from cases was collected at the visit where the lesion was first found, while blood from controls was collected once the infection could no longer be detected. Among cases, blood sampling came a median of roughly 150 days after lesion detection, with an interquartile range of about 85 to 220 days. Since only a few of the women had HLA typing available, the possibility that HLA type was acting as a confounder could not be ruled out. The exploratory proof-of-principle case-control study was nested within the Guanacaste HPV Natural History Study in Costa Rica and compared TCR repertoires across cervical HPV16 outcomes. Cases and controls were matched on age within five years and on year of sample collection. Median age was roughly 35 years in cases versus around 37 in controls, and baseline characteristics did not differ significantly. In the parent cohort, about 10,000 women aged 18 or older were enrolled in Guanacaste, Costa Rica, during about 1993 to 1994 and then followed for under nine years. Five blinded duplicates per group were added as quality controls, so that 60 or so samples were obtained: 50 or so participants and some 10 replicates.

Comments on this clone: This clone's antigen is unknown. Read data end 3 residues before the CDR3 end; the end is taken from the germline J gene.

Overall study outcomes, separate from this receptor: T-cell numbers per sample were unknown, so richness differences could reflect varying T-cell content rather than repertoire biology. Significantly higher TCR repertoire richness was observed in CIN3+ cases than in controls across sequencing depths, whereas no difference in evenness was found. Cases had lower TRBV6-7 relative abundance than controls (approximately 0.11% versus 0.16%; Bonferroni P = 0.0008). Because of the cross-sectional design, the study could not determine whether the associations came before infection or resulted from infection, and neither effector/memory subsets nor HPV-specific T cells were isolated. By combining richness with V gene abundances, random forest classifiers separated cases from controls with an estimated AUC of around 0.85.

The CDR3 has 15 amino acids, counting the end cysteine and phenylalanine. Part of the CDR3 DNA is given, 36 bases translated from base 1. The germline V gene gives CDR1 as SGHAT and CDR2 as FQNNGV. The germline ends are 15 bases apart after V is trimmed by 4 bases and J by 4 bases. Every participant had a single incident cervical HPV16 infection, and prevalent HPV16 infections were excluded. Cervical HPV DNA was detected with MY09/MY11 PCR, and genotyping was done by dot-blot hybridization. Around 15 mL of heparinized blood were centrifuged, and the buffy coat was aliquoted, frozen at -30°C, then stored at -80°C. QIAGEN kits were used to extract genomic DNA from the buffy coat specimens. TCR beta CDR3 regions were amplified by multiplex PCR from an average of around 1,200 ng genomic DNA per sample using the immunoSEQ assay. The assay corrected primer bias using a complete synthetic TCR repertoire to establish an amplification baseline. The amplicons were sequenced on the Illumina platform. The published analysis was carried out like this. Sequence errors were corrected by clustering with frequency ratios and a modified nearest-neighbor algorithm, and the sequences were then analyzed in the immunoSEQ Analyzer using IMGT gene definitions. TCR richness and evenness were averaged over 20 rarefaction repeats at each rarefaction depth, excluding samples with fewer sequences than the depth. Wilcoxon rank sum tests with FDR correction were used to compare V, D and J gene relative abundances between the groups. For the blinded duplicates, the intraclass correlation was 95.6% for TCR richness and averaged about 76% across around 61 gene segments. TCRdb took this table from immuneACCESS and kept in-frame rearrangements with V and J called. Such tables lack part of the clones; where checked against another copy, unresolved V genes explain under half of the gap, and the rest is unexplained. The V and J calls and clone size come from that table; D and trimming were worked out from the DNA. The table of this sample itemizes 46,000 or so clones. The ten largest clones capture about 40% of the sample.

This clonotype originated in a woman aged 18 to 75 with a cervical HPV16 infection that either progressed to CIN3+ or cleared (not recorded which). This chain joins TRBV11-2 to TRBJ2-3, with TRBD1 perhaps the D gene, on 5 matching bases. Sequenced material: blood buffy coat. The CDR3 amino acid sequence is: CASSWGTERSDTQYF. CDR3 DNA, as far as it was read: TGTGCCAGCAGCTGGGGCACAGAGAGATCAGATACG.